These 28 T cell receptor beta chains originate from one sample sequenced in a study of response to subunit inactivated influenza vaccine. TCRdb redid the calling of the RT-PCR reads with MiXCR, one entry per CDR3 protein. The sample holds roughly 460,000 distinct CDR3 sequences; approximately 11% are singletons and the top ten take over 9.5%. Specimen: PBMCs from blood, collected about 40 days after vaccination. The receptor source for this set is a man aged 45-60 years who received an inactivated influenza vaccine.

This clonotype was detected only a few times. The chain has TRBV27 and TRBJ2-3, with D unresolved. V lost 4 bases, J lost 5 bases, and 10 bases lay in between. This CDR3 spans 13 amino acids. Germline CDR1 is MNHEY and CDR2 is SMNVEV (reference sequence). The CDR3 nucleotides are TGTGCCAGCAGTTCAGCCCCTGGAGATACGCAGTATTTT. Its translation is CASSSAPGDTQYF.

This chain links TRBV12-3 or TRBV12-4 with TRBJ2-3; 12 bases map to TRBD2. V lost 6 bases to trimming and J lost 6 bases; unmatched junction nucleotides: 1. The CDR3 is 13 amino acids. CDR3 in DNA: TGTGCCAGCAGGACTAGCGGGAGCGATACGCAGTATTTT. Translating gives CASRTSGSDTQYF.

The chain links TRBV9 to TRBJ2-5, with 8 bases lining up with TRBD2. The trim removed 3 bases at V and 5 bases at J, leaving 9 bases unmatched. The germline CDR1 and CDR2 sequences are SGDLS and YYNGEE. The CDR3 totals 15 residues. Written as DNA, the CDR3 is TGTGCCAGCAGCGCCTCCGGACGCGGGGGGGAGACCCAGTACTTC. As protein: CASSASGRGGETQYF.

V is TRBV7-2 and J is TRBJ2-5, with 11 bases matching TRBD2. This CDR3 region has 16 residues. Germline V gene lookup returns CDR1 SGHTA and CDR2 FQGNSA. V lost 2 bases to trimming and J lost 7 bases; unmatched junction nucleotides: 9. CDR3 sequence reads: CASSLTELAGAGTQYF. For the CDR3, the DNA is TGTGCCAGCAGCTTAACCGAACTAGCGGGGGCTGGGACCCAGTACTTC. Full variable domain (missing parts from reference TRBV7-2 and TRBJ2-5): GAGVSQSPSNKVTEKGKDVELRCDPISGHTALYWYRQSLGQGLEFLIYFQGNSAPDKSGLPSDRFSAERTGGSVSTLTIQRTQQEDSAVYLCASSLTELAGAGTQYFGPGTRLLVL.

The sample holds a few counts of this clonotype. As DNA, the CDR3 is TGTGCCAGCAGCCCCTTAGGGATGAGCTCCTACGAGCAGTACTTC. Protein sequence: CASSPLGMSSYEQYF. The chain carries TRBV9 and TRBJ2-7; D is unresolved. From germline, CDR1 is SGDLS and CDR2 YYNGEE. The V end was cut by 4 bases, the J end by 0 bases, with 14 bases between. This CDR3 region has 15 residues.

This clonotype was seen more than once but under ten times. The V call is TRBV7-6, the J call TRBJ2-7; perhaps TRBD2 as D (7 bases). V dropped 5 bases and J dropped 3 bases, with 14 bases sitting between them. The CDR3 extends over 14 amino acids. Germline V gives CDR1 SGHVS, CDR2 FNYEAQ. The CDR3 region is CASSPSGTIYEQYF. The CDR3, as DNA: TGTGCCAGCAGCCCGAGCGGGACAATCTACGAGCAGTACTTC.

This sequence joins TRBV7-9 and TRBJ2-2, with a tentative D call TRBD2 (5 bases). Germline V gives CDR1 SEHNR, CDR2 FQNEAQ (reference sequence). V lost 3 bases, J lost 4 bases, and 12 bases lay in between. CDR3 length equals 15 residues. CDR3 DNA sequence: TGTGCCAGCAGCTTCGGAGGACCTTTCACCGGGGAGCTGTTTTTT. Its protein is CASSFGGPFTGELFF. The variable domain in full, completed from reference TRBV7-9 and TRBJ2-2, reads DTGVSQNPRHKITKRGQNVTFRCDPISEHNRLYWYRQTLGQGPEFLTYFQNEAQLEKSRLLSDRFSAERPKGSFSTLEIQRTEQGDSAMYLCASSFGGPFTGELFFGEGSRLTVL.

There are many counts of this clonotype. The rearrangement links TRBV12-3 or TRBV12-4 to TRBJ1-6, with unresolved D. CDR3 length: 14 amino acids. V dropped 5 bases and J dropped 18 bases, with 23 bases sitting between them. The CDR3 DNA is TGTGCCAGCAGTACAACCGGGCCCCCTCCGGCAGCCCACTTT. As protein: CASSTTGPPPAAHF.

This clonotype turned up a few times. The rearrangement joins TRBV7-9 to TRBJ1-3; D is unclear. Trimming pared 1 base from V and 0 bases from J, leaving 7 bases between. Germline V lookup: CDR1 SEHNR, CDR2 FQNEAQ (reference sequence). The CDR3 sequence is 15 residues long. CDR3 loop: CASSLVQNSGNTIYF. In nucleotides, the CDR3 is TGTGCCAGCAGCTTAGTACAGAACTCTGGAAACACCATATATTTT.

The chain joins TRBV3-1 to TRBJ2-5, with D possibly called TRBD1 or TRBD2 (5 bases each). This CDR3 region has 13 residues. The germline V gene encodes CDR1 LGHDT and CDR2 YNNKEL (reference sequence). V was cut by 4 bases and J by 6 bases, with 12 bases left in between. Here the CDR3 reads CASSRPGTQTQYF. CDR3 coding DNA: TGTGCCAGCAGCCGCCCGGGGACGCAGACCCAGTACTTC.

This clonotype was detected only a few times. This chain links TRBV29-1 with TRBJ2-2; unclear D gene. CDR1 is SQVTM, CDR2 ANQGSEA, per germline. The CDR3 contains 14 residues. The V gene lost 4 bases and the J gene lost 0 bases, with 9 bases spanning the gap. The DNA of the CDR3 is TGCAGCGTTGGTGTGACAACGAACACCGGGGAGCTGTTTTTT. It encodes CSVGVTTNTGELFF.

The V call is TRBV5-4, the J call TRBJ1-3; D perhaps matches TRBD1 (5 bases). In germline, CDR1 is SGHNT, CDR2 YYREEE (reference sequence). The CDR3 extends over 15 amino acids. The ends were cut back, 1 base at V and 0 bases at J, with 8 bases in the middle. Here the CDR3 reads CASSLQGASGNTIYF. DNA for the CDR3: TGTGCCAGCAGCTTGCAGGGAGCCTCTGGAAACACCATATATTTT.

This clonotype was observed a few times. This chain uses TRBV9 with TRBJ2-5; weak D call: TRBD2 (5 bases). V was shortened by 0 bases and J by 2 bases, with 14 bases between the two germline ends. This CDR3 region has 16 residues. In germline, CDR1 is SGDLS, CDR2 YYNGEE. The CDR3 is CASSVAEAETQETQYF. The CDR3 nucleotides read TGTGCCAGCAGCGTAGCGGAAGCGGAGACTCAAGAGACCCAGTACTTC. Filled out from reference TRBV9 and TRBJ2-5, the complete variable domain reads DSGVTQTPKHLITATGQRVTLRCSPRSGDLSVYWYQQSLDQGLQFLIQYYNGEERAKGNILERFSAQQFPDLHSELNLSSLELGDSALYFCASSVAEAETQETQYFGPGTRLLVL.

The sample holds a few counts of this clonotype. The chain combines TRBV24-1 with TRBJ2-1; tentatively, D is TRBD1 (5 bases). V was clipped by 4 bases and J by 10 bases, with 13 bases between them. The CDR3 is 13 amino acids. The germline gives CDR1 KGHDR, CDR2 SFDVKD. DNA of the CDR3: TGTGCCACCAGTGACCAACCCAGACAGGAGCAGTTCTTC. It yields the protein CATSDQPRQEQFF.

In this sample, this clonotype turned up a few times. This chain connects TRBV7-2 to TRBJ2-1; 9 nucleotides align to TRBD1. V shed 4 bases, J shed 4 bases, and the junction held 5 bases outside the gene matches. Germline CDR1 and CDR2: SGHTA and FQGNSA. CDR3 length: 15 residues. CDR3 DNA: TGTGCCAGCAGCTCTACAGGGGGCGGGTACAATGAGCAGTTCTTC. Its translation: CASSSTGGGYNEQFF.

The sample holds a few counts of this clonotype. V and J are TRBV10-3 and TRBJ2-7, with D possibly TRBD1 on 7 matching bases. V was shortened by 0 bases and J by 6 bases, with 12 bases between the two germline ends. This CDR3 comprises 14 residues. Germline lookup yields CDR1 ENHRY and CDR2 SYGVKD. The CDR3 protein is CAISESQGGSEQYF. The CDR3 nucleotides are TGTGCCATCAGTGAGTCCCAGGGGGGATCCGAGCAGTACTTC.

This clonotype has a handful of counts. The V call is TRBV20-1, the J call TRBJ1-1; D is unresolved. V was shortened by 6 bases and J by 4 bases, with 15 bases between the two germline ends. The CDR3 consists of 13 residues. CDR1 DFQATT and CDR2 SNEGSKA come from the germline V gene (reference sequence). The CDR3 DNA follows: TGCAGTGCCTCGGACGGCCGGGGCACTGAAGCTTTCTTT. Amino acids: CSASDGRGTEAFF.

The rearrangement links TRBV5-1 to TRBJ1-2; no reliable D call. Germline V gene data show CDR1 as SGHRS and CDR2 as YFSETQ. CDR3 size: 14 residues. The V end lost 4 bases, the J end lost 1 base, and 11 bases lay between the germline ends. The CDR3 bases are TGCGCCAGCAGCCCGCGGGAGAATAACTATGGCTACACCTTC. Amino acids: CASSPRENNYGYTF.

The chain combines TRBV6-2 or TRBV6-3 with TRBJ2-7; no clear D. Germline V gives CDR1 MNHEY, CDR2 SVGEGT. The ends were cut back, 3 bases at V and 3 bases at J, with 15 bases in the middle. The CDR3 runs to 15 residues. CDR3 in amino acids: CASSYEEGNLYEQYF. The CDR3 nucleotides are TGTGCCAGCAGTTATGAAGAAGGGAACCTCTACGAGCAGTACTTC.

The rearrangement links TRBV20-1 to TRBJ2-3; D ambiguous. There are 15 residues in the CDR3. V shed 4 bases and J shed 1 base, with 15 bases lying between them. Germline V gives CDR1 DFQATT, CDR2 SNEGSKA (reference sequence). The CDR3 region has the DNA TGCAGTGCTATCATGGTGTTAGAGCGCACAGATACGCAGTATTTT. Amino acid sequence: CSAIMVLERTDTQYF.

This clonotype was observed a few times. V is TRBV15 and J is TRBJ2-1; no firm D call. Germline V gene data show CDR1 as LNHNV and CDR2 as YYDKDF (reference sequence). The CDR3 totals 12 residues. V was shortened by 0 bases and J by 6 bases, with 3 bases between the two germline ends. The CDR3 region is CATSRDINEQFF. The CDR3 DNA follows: TGTGCCACCAGCAGAGATATCAATGAGCAGTTCTTC. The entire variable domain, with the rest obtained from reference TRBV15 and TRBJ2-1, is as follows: DAMVIQNPRYQVTQFGKPVTLSCSQTLNHNVMYWYQQKSSQAPKLLFHYYDKDFNNEADTPDNFQSRRPNTSFCFLDIRSPGLGDTAMYLCATSRDINEQFFGPGTRLTVL.

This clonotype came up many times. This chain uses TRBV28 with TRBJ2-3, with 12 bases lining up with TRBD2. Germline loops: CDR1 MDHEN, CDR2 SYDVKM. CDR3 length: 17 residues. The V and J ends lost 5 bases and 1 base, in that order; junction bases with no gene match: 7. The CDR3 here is CASSRARTSGGTDTQYF. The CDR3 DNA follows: TGTGCCAGCAGTCGGGCTCGGACTAGCGGGGGCACAGATACGCAGTATTTT. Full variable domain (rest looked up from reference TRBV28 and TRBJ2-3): DVKVTQSSRYLVKRTGEKVFLECVQDMDHENMFWYRQDPGLGLRLIYFSYDVKMKEKGDIPEGYSVSREKKERFSLILESASTNQTSMYLCASSRARTSGGTDTQYFGPGTRLTVL.

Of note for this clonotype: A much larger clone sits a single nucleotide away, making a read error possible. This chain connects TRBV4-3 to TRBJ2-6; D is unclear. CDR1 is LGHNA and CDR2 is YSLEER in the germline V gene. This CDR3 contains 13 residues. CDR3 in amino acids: CASSRGPGNALTF. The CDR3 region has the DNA TGCGCCAGCAGCCGAGGACCCGGCAACGCCCTGACTTTC.

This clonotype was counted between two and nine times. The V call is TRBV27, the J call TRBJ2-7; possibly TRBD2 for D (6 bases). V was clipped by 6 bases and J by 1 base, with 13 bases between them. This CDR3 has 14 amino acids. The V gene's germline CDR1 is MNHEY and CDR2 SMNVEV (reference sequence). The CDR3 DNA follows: TGTGCCAGCAGGCCAGGCGGGGTTTCCTACGAGCAGTACTTC. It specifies CASRPGGVSYEQYF.

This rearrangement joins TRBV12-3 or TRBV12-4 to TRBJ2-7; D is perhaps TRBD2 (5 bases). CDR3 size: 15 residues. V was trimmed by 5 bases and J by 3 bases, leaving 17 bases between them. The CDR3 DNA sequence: TGTGCCAGCAGTGCCTCCGGCACGGGGAGCTACGAGCAGTACTTC. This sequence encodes CASSASGTGSYEQYF.

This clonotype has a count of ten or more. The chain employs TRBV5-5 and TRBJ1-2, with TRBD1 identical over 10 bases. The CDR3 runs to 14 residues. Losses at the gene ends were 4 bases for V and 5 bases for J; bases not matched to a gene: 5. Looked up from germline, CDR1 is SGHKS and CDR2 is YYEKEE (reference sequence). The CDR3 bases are TGTGCCAGCAGCCGTGGGACAGGGGAGTATGGCTACACCTTC. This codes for CASSRGTGEYGYTF. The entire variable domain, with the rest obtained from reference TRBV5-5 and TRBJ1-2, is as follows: DAGVTQSPTHLIKTRGQQVTLRCSPISGHKSVSWYQQVLGQGPQFIFQYYEKEERGRGNFPDRFSARQFPNYSSELNVNALLLGDSALYLCASSRGTGEYGYTFGSGTRLTVV.

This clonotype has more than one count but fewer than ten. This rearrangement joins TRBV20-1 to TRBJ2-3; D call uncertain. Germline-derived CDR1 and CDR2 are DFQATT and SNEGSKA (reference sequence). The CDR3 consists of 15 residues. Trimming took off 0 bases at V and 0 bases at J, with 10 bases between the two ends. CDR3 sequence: CSARDFGRSTDTQYF. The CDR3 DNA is TGCAGTGCTAGAGATTTCGGCCGGAGCACAGATACGCAGTATTTT.

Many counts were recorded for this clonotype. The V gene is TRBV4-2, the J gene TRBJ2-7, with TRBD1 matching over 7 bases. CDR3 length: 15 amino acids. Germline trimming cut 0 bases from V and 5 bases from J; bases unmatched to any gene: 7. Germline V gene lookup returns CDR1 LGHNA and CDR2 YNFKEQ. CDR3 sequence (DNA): TGTGCCAGCAGCCAAGATGGCGACAGGGACGACGAGCAGTACTTC. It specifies CASSQDGDRDDEQYF.